This T cell receptor beta chain was profiled in a study of Graves' ophthalmopathy and Graves' hyperthyroidism. The study, taken as a whole, reports: Progression of ophthalmopathy was predicted by the model with roughly 70% sensitivity and around 72% specificity. Blood contained most expanded thyroid clonotypes exceeding 0.001 frequency.

RNA served as the template for amplifying TCR beta CDR3 regions. An initial RT-PCR round employing HTBI primers preceded a second-round multiplex PCR. TCRdb itself ran the multiplex PCR reads through MiXCR, one entry per CDR3 protein. Found here are hundreds of thousands of distinct CDR3 sequences, roughly two fifths of them singletons; the top ten hold 44%. Exclusion covered patients with other autoimmune diseases or uncontrolled infections (as well as pregnancy or lactation). This clonotype has only a few counts. Antigen: not known. This CDR3 spans 14 amino acids. Germline V lookup: CDR1 SGHAT, CDR2 FQNNGV. V was pared by 5 bases and J by 3 bases, with 14 bases between.

Material: peripheral blood. This chain connects TRBV11-2 to TRBJ2-7, with D possibly being TRBD1 (5 bases). This clonotype was obtained from an adult man with Graves' ophthalmopathy. The CDR3 region is CASSLPDSNYEQYF. CDR3 nucleotides: TGTGCCAGCAGCCTTCCCGACAGCAACTACGAGCAGTACTTC.